This T cell receptor beta chain was recovered during a study of T cell responses to AZD1222 COVID-19 vaccine (dated by TCRdb to the early 2020s). About the study as a whole: TCR sequencing covered over 230 trial participants: nearly 210 given two doses of AZD1222 and 26 given two doses of MenACWY control vaccine. Trial participants were enrolled into age subgroups of 18-55, 56-69 and 70-plus years, which contained about 160, 30 and 59 TCR-sequenced participants, respectively.

The CDR3 regions of human TCRbeta chains were analyzed by immunosequencing. Turning to the authors' computational methods: TCRs in the repertoires were compared against a reference library of SARS-CoV-2-specific TCRs that had been generated with the MIRA antigen-specificity platform. Breadth was defined as the fraction of unique TCRs that were SARS-CoV-2-associated. Depth was defined as the fraction of total T cells that were SARS-CoV-2-associated. Using the MIRA data, each spike-specific TCR was mapped to the spike region that the TCR reacts to and placed in a CD4 or CD8 class. Log10-transformed breadth and depth values were compared by one-way ANOVA with Sidak's multiple comparisons tests. What TCRdb holds here is the immuneACCESS table cut down to in-frame rearrangements. Part of the clones is not present; checked against another copy, under half of the missing clones reflect an unresolved V gene, and the others are unexplained. That table furnishes V, J and clone size, whereas the DNA furnished D and trimming. The sample yields over 130,000 clones; 75% to 95% were counted once. The ten largest clones capture 3% to 3.5% of the sample.

In the germline V gene (reference sequence), CDR1 corresponds to LGHDT and CDR2 to YNNKEL. The CDR3 goes from the cysteine to the phenylalanine over 14 residues. The kept DNA is CDR3 alone, 42 bases in frame from the first base. The germline V end is reduced by 3 bases and the J end by 6 bases; junction bases left unmatched: 4. On this clone itself: The antigen it binds to is not known. No base qualities exist here, and no much larger clone lies one base off it.

Beyond this particular receptor, the publication reports: Because no samples from the day 14 peak response were available, repertoires could be characterized only after the peak T cell response. Epitopes outside the regions mutated in the B.1.351 and B.1.1.7 variants were reportedly recognized by nearly half of the unique spike-specific TCRs. Participants were mostly white British and included more females than males, and it was suggested by the authors that clonal diversity may have been underestimated. CD4 TCRs associated with the vaccine covered the entire spike protein, and the dominant responses were in regions 160-218 and 743-854. The 56-69-year group was small, and its depth increase did not reach significance, likely because of low power. After two AZD1222 doses, both the breadth and the depth of spike-specific TCRs were significantly higher than at day 0 and than in MenACWY recipients. Conclusions about previously exposed vaccinees are limited, since just five to seven AZD1222 recipients were seropositive for SARS-CoV-2 at baseline.

The time point label on this specimen signifies: about 28 days (+/-7) after the second vaccine dose. AZD1222 recipients with second doses at about 4 weeks or about 12 weeks were pooled, because spike-specific TCR depth and breadth did not differ between schedules. The vaccinee samples were drawn from two UK trials, COV001 and COV002, one of which was a single-blind randomized controlled phase 2/3 trial testing AZD1222 (ChAdOx1 nCoV-19) in healthy adults. Trial participant PBMC samples were collected at day 0 and day 28 after the second dose for TCRbeta chain sequencing. The sequence was collected from an adult who received the AZD1222 COVID-19 vaccine. This specimen was peripheral blood, taken 28 days after the second AZD1222 dose. The sequence links TRBV3-1 (or the pseudogene TRBV3-2) to TRBJ1-4; TRBD1 matches 7 bases in the middle. The CDR3 region: CASSHAGGDEKLFF. The sequenced DNA: TGTGCCAGCAGCCATGCAGGGGGGGATGAAAAACTGTTTTTT.